The 28 T cell receptor beta chains below all came from one sample that was sequenced in a study of T cells after yellow fever vaccination. TCRdb independently ran MiXCR on the 5' RACE reads; one entry per CDR3 protein. The sample includes some 110,000 distinct CDR3 sequences, more than 7.5% of them seen just once. Here the sequenced sample was CD8+ T cells sorted from PBMCs, taken 45 days after the yellow fever booster vaccination. These TCRs come from a man aged 30-40 years who received the YFV17D yellow fever vaccine.

This clonotype has at least ten counts. The V call is TRBV29-1, the J call TRBJ2-1; no clear D gene. This CDR3 contains 13 residues. V gave up 2 bases and J gave up 4 bases, with 9 bases separating them. Per the germline V gene, CDR1 is SQVTM and CDR2 is ANQGSEA. CDR3 protein: CSVEIPGYNEQFF. The CDR3 DNA reads as TGCAGCGTTGAAATCCCAGGATACAATGAGCAGTTCTTC.

In this sample, this clonotype turned up a few times. The rearrangement uses TRBV6-1 and TRBJ2-1; 10 positions match TRBD2. The CDR3 runs to 14 residues. The J segment lost 15 bases and the V segment lost 4 bases, leaving 12 bases of the junction unmatched. CDR1 MNHNS and CDR2 SASEGT come from the germline V gene. In nucleotides, the CDR3 is TGTGCCAGCAGTGCGACTAGCGGGCCACAAGTGCGGTTCTTC. Encoded protein: CASSATSGPQVRFF.

The rearrangement links TRBV29-1 to TRBJ2-1, with D unresolved. Germline V gene sequence: CDR1 SQVTM, CDR2 ANQGSEA. V lost 7 bases to trimming and J lost 7 bases, with 8 bases between them. CDR3 length: 10 amino acids. The CDR3 DNA sequence: TGCAGCGCCTTTCGGAATGAGCAGTTCTTC. Protein product: CSAFRNEQFF.

The table lists this clonotype with many counts. This chain connects TRBV7-9 to TRBJ2-7; D remains ambiguous. Trimming cost V 5 bases and J 3 bases, with 8 bases left between them. Germline values: CDR1 SEHNR, CDR2 FQNEAQ (reference sequence). CDR3 length: 12 amino acids. This CDR3 reads CASSTYNYEQYF. CDR3 in DNA: TGTGCCAGCAGCACTTACAACTACGAGCAGTACTTC.

In its sample, this clonotype was seen many times. The chain joins TRBV12-3 or TRBV12-4 to TRBJ1-2; D unclear. This CDR3 has 13 residues. Trimming removed 4 bases at V and 0 bases at J, with 6 bases between. The CDR3 reads CASSSSPNYGYTF. The CDR3 nucleotides are TGTGCCAGCAGTTCCTCACCTAACTATGGCTACACCTTC.

This clonotype was seen many times. The chain recombines TRBV4-3 with TRBJ2-7; a weak D match, TRBD2 (5 bases). With 1 base removed from V and 3 bases from J, the gap between germline ends came to 10 bases. Germline CDR1 LGHNA, CDR2 YSLEER. The CDR3 runs 14 residues. The CDR3 loop is CASSQGTLFYEQYF. In DNA form, the CDR3 reads TGCGCCAGCAGCCAAGGGACTCTTTTCTACGAGCAGTACTTC.

This chain links TRBV27 with TRBJ2-5; D may match TRBD1 or TRBD2 (5 bases each). CDR1 is MNHEY and CDR2 is SMNVEV in the germline V gene (reference sequence). V was pared by 5 bases and J by 3 bases, with 19 bases between. This CDR3 comprises 16 residues. The CDR3 bases are TGTGCCAGCAGTCCAAACCCGGGACGGAGTAAAGAGACCCAGTACTTC. This translates into CASSPNPGRSKETQYF.

This clonotype was observed many times. J is TRBJ2-5 and V is TRBV4-3, with 7 bases matching TRBD2. CDR1 is LGHNA and CDR2 is YSLEER in the germline V gene. Trimming took 2 bases from V and 4 from J; bases not matched to a gene: 13. This CDR3 spans 17 amino acids. The CDR3 protein is CASSQTILAGEGETQYF. In nucleotides, the CDR3 is TGCGCCAGCAGCCAAACAATTTTAGCGGGTGAGGGAGAGACCCAGTACTTC.

This clonotype has just a few counts. The chain is built from TRBV6-1 and TRBJ2-7; perhaps TRBD1 as D (5 bases). The V end lost 6 bases, the J end lost 5 bases, and 14 bases lay between the germline ends. Germline values: CDR1 MNHNS, CDR2 SASEGT. This CDR3 is 13 amino acids long. In DNA form, the CDR3 reads TGTGCCAGCAGCGCGACTGGGGCGGACGAGCAGTACTTC. Translated, it gives CASSATGADEQYF.

This clonotype has a count of ten or more. The genes are TRBV9 and TRBJ2-2; unclear D gene. Germline V gives CDR1 SGDLS, CDR2 YYNGEE. Trimming stripped 2 bases from V and 2 bases from J, with 10 bases between. The CDR3 length is 15 residues. The DNA of the CDR3 is TGTGCCAGCAGCGTCGGTAGTTCCAACACCGGGGAGCTGTTTTTT. Translating it yields CASSVGSSNTGELFF.

This clonotype was counted at least ten times. The chain recombines TRBV28 with TRBJ2-7, with 9 bases matching TRBD2. Trimming removed 5 bases from V and 3 bases from J; junction bases left unmatched: 11. The CDR3 extends over 16 amino acids. Germline V gives CDR1 MDHEN, CDR2 SYDVKM. The CDR3 DNA is TGTGCCAGCAGTCTAGTAGCGGGAGAAGGGATCTACGAGCAGTACTTC. This encodes CASSLVAGEGIYEQYF.

At least ten counts were recorded for this clonotype. J is TRBJ2-3 and V is TRBV27; TRBD2 aligns across 7 bases. The CDR3 covers 15 residues. Germline CDR1 and CDR2: MNHEY and SMNVEV (reference sequence). V lost 4 bases and J lost 5; bases outside the gene matches: 9. The CDR3 bases are TGTGCCAGCAGTTCACCCCCGGCGGGAGTAGATACGCAGTATTTT. It translates to CASSSPPAGVDTQYF.

This clonotype was picked up a small number of times. The genes are TRBV7-9 and TRBJ2-1, with no clear D. The V gene's germline CDR1 is SEHNR and CDR2 FQNEAQ (reference sequence). There are 12 residues in the CDR3. V shed 4 bases and J shed 5 bases, with 6 bases lying between them. As DNA, the CDR3 is TGTGCCAGCAGCTCCTATCACAATGAGCAGTTCTTC. It encodes CASSSYHNEQFF.

This clonotype was picked up many times. The V and J genes are TRBV7-9 and TRBJ2-3; D ambiguous. This CDR3 spans 15 amino acids. From germline, CDR1 is SEHNR and CDR2 FQNEAQ (reference sequence). Trimming shortened V by 5 bases and J by 4 bases, and 16 bases separated the two germline ends. The chain's CDR3 is CASSPPRLRPDTQYF. The DNA for the CDR3 is TGTGCCAGCAGCCCCCCGCGCCTACGTCCAGATACGCAGTATTTT. Full variable domain (rest looked up from reference TRBV7-9 and TRBJ2-3): DTGVSQNPRHKITKRGQNVTFRCDPISEHNRLYWYRQTLGQGPEFLTYFQNEAQLEKSRLLSDRFSAERPKGSFSTLEIQRTEQGDSAMYLCASSPPRLRPDTQYFGPGTRLTVL.

This clonotype was observed at least ten times. The chain links TRBV12-3 or TRBV12-4 to TRBJ2-2; 8 bases fit TRBD2. Trimming removed 3 bases from V and 4 bases from J; junction bases left unmatched: 7. This CDR3 is 16 amino acids long. In DNA form, the CDR3 reads TGTGCCAGCAGTTTTCGCGGGAGCGGGGGCACCGGGGAGCTGTTTTTT. Encoded protein: CASSFRGSGGTGELFF.

This clonotype was counted at least ten times. The chain combines TRBV10-3 with TRBJ2-1, with 7 nucleotides matching TRBD1. CDR1 and CDR2 from the germline V gene are ENHRY and SYGVKD. The CDR3 runs to 15 residues. After removal of 10 bases from V and 0 bases from J, the junction contained 9 bases not matched to a gene. The CDR3 is CATEQGTSSYNEQFF. In DNA, the CDR3 is TGTGCCACCGAACAGGGGACGAGCTCCTACAATGAGCAGTTCTTC.

A note on this clonotype: A single base separates this from a much larger clone, so it may be a read error. The J gene is TRBJ1-1, the V gene TRBV6-1; D gene ambiguous. V gave up 5 bases and J gave up 0 bases, with 13 bases separating them. CDR3 length: 15 amino acids. CDR1 is MNHNS, CDR2 SASEGT, per germline. CDR3 sequence (DNA): TGTGCCAGCAGTAAAGGAACAGCTATGAACACTGAAGCTTTCTTT. Translating gives CASSKGTAMNTEAFF.

The sample holds many counts of this clonotype. The rearrangement uses TRBV20-1 and TRBJ1-5, with 9 bases that match TRBD1. This CDR3 is 15 amino acids long. Trimming removed 5 bases from V and 3 bases from J; junction bases left unmatched: 8. From germline, CDR1 is DFQATT and CDR2 SNEGSKA (reference sequence). Here the CDR3 DNA reads TGCAGTGCTCGGGACAGGGACCACAACAATCAGCCCCAGCATTTT. It translates to CSARDRDHNNQPQHF.

Ten or more counts support this clonotype. The V call is TRBV12-3 or TRBV12-4, the J call TRBJ2-1, with no clear D. The V end lost 3 bases, the J end lost 6 bases, and 6 bases lay between the germline ends. This CDR3 spans 12 amino acids. CDR3: CASSFSGNEQFF. The DNA of the CDR3 is TGTGCCAGCAGTTTTTCAGGCAATGAGCAGTTCTTC.

This clonotype came up many times. The chain has TRBV20-1 and TRBJ1-2; D unclear. CDR1 and CDR2 from the germline V gene are DFQATT and SNEGSKA (reference sequence). V lost 0 bases and J lost 4, with 9 bases in between. The CDR3 extends over 13 amino acids. The CDR3 coding sequence is TGCAGTGCTAGAGACTGGGCGGGCTATGGCTACACCTTC. Its translation: CSARDWAGYGYTF.

This clonotype was seen ten or more times. The chain employs TRBV10-3 and TRBJ2-7; 9 positions agree with TRBD2. This CDR3 is built from 15 residues. The germline V gene encodes CDR1 ENHRY and CDR2 SYGVKD. V was clipped by 3 bases and J by 2 bases; unmatched bases: 5. The CDR3 protein is CAISELASGTYEQYF. The CDR3 DNA follows: TGTGCCATCAGTGAATTAGCTAGCGGGACCTACGAGCAGTACTTC.

This clonotype was seen only a few times. The V call is TRBV7-2, the J call TRBJ2-5; 7 positions agree with TRBD2. The V gene end was trimmed by 0 bases and the J gene end by 6 bases; junction bases not matched to a gene: 4. The CDR3 length is 14 residues. Germline V gene lookup returns CDR1 SGHTA and CDR2 FQGNSA. Written as DNA, the CDR3 is TGTGCCAGCAGCTTAGCGGGAGGGCCGCAGACCCAGTACTTC. Encoded protein: CASSLAGGPQTQYF.

With regard to this clonotype: Possible read error: a much larger clone is one base away. The chain joins TRBV6-5 to TRBJ2-3; the D call may be TRBD1 or TRBD2 (5 bases each). Per germline, CDR1 MNHEY and CDR2 SVGAGI. The CDR3 loop spans 11 amino acids. This CDR3 reads CASVGAETQYF. CDR3 DNA: TGTGCCTCCGTCGGGGCAGAGACGCAGTATTTT.

The chain links TRBV27 to TRBJ1-5, with 9 bases identical to TRBD1. CDR3 length: 14 amino acids. Germline lookup yields CDR1 MNHEY and CDR2 SMNVEV (reference sequence). V trimming: 3 bases; J trimming: 5 bases; junction bases outside the gene matches: 2. The CDR3 is CASSLGQGYQPQHF. The CDR3 nucleotides are TGTGCCAGCAGTTTGGGACAGGGTTATCAGCCCCAGCATTTT.

This clonotype turned up a few times. This rearrangement joins TRBV7-9 to TRBJ2-7, with 10 bases that match TRBD2. The CDR3 spans 16 residues. V trimming: 4 bases; J trimming: 1 base; junction bases outside the gene matches: 7. Germline V CDR1 and CDR2: SEHNR, FQNEAQ (reference sequence). The CDR3 sequence is CASSSTGTSASYEQYF. CDR3 in DNA: TGTGCCAGCAGCTCCACCGGGACTAGCGCATCCTACGAGCAGTACTTC.

In this sample, this clonotype turned up many times. The rearrangement links TRBV11-2 to TRBJ2-7; D perhaps matches TRBD2 (5 bases). This CDR3 spans 12 amino acids. V lost 4 bases and J 3 bases, leaving 7 bases between the germline ends. Germline V gene lookup returns CDR1 SGHAT and CDR2 FQNNGV. The CDR3 coding sequence is TGTGCCAGCAGCTCCCGGGACTACGAGCAGTACTTC. Translation gives CASSSRDYEQYF.

This clonotype was counted many times. The chain recombines TRBV20-1 with TRBJ1-2, with D possibly TRBD1 on 6 matching bases. V gave up 5 bases and J gave up 3 bases, with 19 bases separating them. Per germline, CDR1 DFQATT and CDR2 SNEGSKA (reference sequence). The CDR3 length is 15 residues. The CDR3 region is CSALRPGGWDYGYTF. For the CDR3, the DNA is TGCAGTGCTCTCCGCCCCGGGGGCTGGGACTATGGCTACACCTTC.

In this sample, this clonotype turned up many times. This chain uses TRBV20-1 with TRBJ2-1; 8 nucleotides agree with TRBD2. J was trimmed by 1 base and V by 1 base; bases with no gene match: 12. Germline CDR1 DFQATT, CDR2 SNEGSKA (reference sequence). This CDR3 contains 18 residues. The CDR3: CSARGARLSGSSYNEQFF. CDR3 nucleotide sequence: TGCAGTGCTAGAGGAGCCCGATTAAGCGGGAGTTCCTACAATGAGCAGTTCTTC.